The 5 T cell receptor beta chains below all came from one sample that was sequenced in a study of Ad26.COV2.S vaccination and SARS-CoV-2 variants. Clones were sequenced by immunoSEQ multiplex PCR, and TCRdb holds only the in-frame ones, with some missing. The repertoire holds about 680,000 clones, with more than 80% as singletons. Treatment of the sample: 15 to 20 received Ad26.COV2.S at low or high dose, single or two shots; about 5 received placebo; per-sample allocation not given. Day 63 after the first injection of vaccine or placebo was the sampling time. This specimen consisted of peripheral blood, obtained in a trial of Ad26.COV2.S vaccine versus placebo. The receptors here all came from a person between 18 and 65 years old who received the Ad26.COV2.S COVID-19 vaccine or a placebo.

This chain connects TRBV6-5 to TRBJ1-1, with a weak D call TRBD1 (5 bases). Trimming took off 7 bases at V and 8 bases at J, with 11 bases between the two ends. The germline gives CDR1 MNHEY, CDR2 SVGAGI. The CDR3 has 11 residues. CDR3: CASTRRGEAFF. In DNA, the CDR3 is TGTGCCAGCACCCGGCGGGGGGAAGCTTTCTTT.

This clone occurred a few times. The V call is TRBV30, the J call TRBJ1-5; TRBD1 agrees at 11 bases. This CDR3 contains 15 residues. The J segment lost 5 bases and the V segment lost 2 bases, leaving 5 bases of the junction unmatched. Germline V CDR1 and CDR2: GTSNPN, SVGIG (reference sequence). CDR3 nucleotide sequence: TGTGCCTGGAGTAGCGGGACAGGGGGTTATCAGCCCCAGCATTTT. Its protein product is CAWSSGTGGYQPQHF.

This clone has just one count. This chain links TRBV19 with TRBJ2-2, with TRBD1 matching 7 bases. Germline-derived CDR1 and CDR2 are LNHDA and SQIVND (reference sequence). The CDR3 runs 16 residues. V shed 5 bases and J 4 bases; nucleotides not matched to a gene: 10. The CDR3: CASSPRGRLGTGELFF. The CDR3 DNA sequence: TGTGCCAGTAGTCCGAGGGGGCGTTTGGGCACCGGGGAGCTGTTTTTT.

J is TRBJ1-2 and V is TRBV18; D remains ambiguous. Trimming removed 2 bases from V and 7 bases from J, with 14 bases in between. The CDR3 runs 14 residues. The germline CDR1 and CDR2 sequences are KGHSH and LQKENI. CDR3 region: CASSPETPGSGYTF. DNA of the CDR3: TGTGCCAGCTCACCAGAGACCCCGGGGAGTGGCTACACCTTC.

The chain combines TRBV19 with TRBJ2-4; D gene uncertain. The V end was cut by 1 base, the J end by 0 bases, with 7 bases between. Germline V gives CDR1 LNHDA, CDR2 SQIVND (reference sequence). The CDR3 extends over 15 amino acids. This CDR3 reads CASSIGASAKNIQYF. In DNA form, the CDR3 reads TGTGCCAGTAGTATAGGGGCCTCAGCCAAAAACATTCAGTACTTC.